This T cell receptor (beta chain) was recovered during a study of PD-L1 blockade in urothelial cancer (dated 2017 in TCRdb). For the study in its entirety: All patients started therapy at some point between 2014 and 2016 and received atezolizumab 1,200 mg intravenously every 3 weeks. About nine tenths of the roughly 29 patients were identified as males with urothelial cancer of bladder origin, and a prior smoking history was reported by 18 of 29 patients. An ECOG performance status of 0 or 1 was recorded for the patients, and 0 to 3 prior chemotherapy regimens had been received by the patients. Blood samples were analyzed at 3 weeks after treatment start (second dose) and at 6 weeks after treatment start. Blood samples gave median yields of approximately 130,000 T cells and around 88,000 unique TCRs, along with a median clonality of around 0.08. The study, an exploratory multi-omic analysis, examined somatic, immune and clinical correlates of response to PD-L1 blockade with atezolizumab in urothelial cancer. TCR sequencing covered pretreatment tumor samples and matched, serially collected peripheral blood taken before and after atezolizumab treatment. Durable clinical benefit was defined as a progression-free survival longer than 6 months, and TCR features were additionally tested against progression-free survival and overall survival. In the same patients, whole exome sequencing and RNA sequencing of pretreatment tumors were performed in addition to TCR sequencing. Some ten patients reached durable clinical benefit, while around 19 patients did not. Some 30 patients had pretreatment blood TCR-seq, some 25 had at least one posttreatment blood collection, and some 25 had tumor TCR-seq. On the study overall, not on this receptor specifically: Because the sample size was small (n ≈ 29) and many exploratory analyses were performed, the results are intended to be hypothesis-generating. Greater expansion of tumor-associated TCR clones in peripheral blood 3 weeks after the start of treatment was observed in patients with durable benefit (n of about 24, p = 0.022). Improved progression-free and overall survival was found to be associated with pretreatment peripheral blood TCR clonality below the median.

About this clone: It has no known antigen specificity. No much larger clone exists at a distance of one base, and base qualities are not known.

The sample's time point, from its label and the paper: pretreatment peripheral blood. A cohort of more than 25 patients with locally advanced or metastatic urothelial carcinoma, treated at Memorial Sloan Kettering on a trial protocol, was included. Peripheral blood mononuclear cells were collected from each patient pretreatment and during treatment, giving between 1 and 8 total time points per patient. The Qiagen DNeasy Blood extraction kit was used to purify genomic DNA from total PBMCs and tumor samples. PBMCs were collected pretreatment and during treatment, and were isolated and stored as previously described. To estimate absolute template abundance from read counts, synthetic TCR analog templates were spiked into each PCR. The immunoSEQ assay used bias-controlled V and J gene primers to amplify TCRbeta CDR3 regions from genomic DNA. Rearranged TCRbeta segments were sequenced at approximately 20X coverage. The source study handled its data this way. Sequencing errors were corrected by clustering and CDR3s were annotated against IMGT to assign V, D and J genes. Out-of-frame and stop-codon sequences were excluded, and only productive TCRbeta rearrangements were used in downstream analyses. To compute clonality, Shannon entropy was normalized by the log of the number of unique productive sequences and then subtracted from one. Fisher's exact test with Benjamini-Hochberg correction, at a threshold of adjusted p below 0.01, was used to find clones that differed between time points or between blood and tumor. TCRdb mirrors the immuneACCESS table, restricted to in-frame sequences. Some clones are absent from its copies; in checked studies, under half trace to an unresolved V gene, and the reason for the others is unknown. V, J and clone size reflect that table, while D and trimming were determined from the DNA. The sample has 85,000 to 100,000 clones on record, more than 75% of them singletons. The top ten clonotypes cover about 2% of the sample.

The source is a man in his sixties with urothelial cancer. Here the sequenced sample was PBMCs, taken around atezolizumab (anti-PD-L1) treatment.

The CDR3 corresponds to CASRKDRVGETQYF. Here is the DNA: TGTGCCAGCAGAAAGGACAGGGTGGGCGAGACCCAGTACTTC. The sequence joins TRBV6-1 to TRBJ2-5; TRBD1 aligns with 8 central bases. Ends trimmed: V by 6 bases, J by 5 bases; bases unmatched to a gene: 8. Measured from the cysteine to the phenylalanine, the CDR3 is 14 residues long. The sequence is cut down to CDR3 DNA, 42 bases in frame from base 1. The germline V gene sets CDR1 to MNHNS and CDR2 to SASEGT.